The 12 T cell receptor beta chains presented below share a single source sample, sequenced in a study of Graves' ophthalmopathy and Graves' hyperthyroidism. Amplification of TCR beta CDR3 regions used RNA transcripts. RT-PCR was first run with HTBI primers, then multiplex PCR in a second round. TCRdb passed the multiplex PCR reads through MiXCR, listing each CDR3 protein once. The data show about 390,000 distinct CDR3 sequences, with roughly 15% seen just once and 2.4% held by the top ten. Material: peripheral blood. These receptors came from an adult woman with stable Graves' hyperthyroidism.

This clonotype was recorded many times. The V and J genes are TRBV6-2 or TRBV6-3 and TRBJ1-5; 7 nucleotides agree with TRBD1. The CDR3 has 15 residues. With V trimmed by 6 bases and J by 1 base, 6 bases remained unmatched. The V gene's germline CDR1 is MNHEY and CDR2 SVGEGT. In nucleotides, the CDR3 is TGTGCCAGCAGACAAACAGGGGTCAGCAATCAGCCCCAGCATTTT. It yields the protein CASRQTGVSNQPQHF.

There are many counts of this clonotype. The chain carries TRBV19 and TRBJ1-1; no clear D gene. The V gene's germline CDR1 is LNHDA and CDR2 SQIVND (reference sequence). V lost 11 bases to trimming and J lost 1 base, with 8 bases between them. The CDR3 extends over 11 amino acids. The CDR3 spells CAETGNTEAFF. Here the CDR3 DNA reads TGTGCCGAGACGGGGAACACTGAAGCTTTCTTT.

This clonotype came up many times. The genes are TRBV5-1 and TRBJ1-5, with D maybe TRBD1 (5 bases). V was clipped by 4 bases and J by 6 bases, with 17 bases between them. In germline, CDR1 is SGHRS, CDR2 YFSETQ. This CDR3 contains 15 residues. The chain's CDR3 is CASSTGPGSGQPQHF. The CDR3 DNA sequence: TGCGCCAGCAGCACCGGACCAGGGTCGGGTCAGCCCCAGCATTTT.

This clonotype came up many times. For the CDR3, the DNA is TGTGCCAGCAGTTTAACGAAGACTAGCGGTTACCAAGAGACCCAGTACTTC. It yields the protein CASSLTKTSGYQETQYF. The genes are TRBV28 and TRBJ2-5; 9 bases fit TRBD2. Germline values: CDR1 MDHEN, CDR2 SYDVKM. The CDR3 length is 17 residues. With 2 bases clipped from V and 0 bases from J, the junction kept 7 bases outside the gene matches.

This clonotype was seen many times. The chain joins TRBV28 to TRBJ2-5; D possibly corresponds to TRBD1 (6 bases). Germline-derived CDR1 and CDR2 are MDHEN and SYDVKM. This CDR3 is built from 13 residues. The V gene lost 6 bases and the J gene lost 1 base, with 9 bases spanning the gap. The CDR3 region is CASRQGLQETQYF. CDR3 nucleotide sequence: TGTGCCAGCAGGCAGGGGCTCCAAGAGACCCAGTACTTC.

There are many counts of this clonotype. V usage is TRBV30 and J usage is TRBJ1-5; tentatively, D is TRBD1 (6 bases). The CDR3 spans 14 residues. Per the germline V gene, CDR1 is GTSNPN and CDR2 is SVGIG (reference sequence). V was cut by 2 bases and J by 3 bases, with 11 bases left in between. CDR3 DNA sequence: TGTGCCTGGAGTTGGGGGCAGTACAATCAGCCCCAGCATTTT. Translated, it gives CAWSWGQYNQPQHF.

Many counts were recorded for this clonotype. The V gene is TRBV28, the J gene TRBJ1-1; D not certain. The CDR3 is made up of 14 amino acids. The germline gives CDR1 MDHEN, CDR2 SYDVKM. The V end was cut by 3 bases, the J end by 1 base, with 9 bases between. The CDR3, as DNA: TGTGCCAGCAGTTTTGGTACAGAGAACACTGAAGCTTTCTTT. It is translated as CASSFGTENTEAFF.

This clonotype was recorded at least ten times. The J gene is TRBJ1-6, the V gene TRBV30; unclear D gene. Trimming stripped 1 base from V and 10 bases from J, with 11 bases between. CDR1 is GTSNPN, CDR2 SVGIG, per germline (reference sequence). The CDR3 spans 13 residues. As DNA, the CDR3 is TGTGCCTGGAGTGGCTTGCAAAACTCACCCCTCCACTTT. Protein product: CAWSGLQNSPLHF.

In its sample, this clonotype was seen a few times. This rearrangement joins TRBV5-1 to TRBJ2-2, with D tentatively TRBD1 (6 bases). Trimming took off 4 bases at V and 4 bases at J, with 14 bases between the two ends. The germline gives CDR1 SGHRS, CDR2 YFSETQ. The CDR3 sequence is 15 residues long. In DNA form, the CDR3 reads TGCGCCAGCAGCCCCGGTGGGACATTCACCGGGGAGCTGTTTTTT. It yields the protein CASSPGGTFTGELFF.

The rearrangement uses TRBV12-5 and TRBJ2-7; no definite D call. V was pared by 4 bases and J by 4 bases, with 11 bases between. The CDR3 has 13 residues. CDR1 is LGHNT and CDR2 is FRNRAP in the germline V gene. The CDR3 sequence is CASGSQTGYEQYF. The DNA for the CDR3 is TGTGCTAGTGGTTCCCAGACGGGTTACGAGCAGTACTTC.

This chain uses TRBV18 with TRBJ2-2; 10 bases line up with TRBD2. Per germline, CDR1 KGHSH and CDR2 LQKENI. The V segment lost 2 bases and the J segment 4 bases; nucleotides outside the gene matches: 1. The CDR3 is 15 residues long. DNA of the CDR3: TGTGCCAGCTCACCAGGACTAGCGGCCACCGGGGAGCTGTTTTTT. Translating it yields CASSPGLAATGELFF.

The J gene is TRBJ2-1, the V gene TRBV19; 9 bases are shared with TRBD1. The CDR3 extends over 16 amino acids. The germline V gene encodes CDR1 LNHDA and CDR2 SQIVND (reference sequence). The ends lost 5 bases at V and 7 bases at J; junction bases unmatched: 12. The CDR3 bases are TGTGCCAGTAGTCCCCTGGGGGGACAGGGTCTGAATGAGCAGTTCTTC. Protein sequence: CASSPLGGQGLNEQFF.